What follows are 2 T cell receptor beta chains derived from one specimen sequenced in a study of blood T cells in healthy people across ages. Primed by a sample-barcoded 5' primer and a J-beta primer mix, a second PCR proceeded for roughly 7 to 11 cycles. MiXCR was run by TCRdb on the 5' RACE reads, yielding one entry per CDR3 protein. The sample includes about 970,000 distinct CDR3 sequences, 51% of them seen just once. The sequenced sample consisted of blood. All receptors come from a woman aged 55-70 years in good health.

This clonotype came up a few times. The chain uses TRBV4-2 and TRBJ2-7; TRBD2 might be the D (5 bases). V was clipped by 1 base and J by 4 bases, with 14 bases between them. There are 15 residues in the CDR3. Germline assignment: CDR1 LGHNA and CDR2 YNFKEQ. The CDR3 bases are TGTGCCAGCAGCCAAGCGCCGGGATACGATTACGAGCAGTACTTC. It is translated as CASSQAPGYDYEQYF.

This clonotype was found a few times. The CDR3 sequence: CSVATSGYQETQYF. The CDR3 DNA is TGCAGCGTTGCTACTAGCGGGTACCAAGAGACCCAGTACTTC. The V and J genes are TRBV29-1 and TRBJ2-5, with TRBD2 matching 9 bases. CDR3 size: 14 residues. V was pared by 4 bases and J by 0 bases, with 3 bases of the junction left unmatched. Germline V CDR1 and CDR2: SQVTM, ANQGSEA. The full variable domain, with the rest looked up from reference TRBV29-1 and TRBJ2-5, is SAVISQKPSRDICQRGTSLTIQCQVDSQVTMMFWYRQQPGQSLTLIATANQGSEATYESGFVIDKFPISRPNLTFSTLTVSNMSPEDSSIYLCSVATSGYQETQYFGPGTRLLVL.